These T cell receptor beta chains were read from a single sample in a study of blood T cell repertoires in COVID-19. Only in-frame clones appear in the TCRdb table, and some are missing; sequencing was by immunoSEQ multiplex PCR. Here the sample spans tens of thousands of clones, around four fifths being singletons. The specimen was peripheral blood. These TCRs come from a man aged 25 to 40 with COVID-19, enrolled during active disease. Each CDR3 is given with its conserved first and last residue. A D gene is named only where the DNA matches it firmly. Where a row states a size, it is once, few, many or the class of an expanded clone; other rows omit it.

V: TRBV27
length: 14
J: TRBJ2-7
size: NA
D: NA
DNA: TGTGCCAGCAGTTCGACCCCTCGGGGTTCCGAGCAGTACTTC
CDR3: CASSSTPRGSEQYF

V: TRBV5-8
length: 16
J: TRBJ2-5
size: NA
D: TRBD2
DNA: TGTGCCAGCAGATTACTAGCGGGGGGAGGCCAAGAGACCCAGTACTTC
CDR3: CASRLLAGGGQETQYF

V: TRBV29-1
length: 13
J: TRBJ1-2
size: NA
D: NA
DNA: TGCAGCGTTGAACCCCAGGAAACTGATGGCTACACCTTC
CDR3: CSVEPQETDGYTF

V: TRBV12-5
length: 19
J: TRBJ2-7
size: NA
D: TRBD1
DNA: TGTGCTAGTGGTTTGGTACCCCCGCTTCGGACAGGTTTTTCCTACGAGCAGTACTTC
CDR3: CASGLVPPLRTGFSYEQYF

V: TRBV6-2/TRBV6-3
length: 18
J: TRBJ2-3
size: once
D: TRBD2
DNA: TGTGCCAGCAGTTACATAGCGGGAGGGCCCAGCGGCACAGATACGCAGTATTTT
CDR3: CASSYIAGGPSGTDTQYF

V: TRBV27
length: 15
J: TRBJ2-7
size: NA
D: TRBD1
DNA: TGTGCCAGCAGTTTATATGACAGGGCCCCCTACGAGCAGTACTTC
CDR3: CASSLYDRAPYEQYF

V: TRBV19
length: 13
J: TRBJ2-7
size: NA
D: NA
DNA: TGTGCCAGTAGTGTTAGGAGTTCGGGGGAGCAGTACTTC
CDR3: CASSVRSSGEQYF

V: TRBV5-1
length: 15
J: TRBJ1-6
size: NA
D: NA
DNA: TGCGCCAGCAGCTTGGGGGCCTTCGGAGGGTCACCCCTCCACTTT
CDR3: CASSLGAFGGSPLHF

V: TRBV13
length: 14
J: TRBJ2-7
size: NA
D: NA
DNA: TGTGCCAGCAGCTTATGGGGCAGCGCCTACGAGCAGTACTTC
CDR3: CASSLWGSAYEQYF

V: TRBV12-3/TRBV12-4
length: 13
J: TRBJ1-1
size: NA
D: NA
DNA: TGTGCCAGCAGTTTAGTGAGGCGCACTGAAGCTTTCTTT
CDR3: CASSLVRRTEAFF

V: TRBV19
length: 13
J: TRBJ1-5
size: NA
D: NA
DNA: TGTGCCAGTAGTGCAGGGATCAGGCAGCCCCAGCATTTT
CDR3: CASSAGIRQPQHF

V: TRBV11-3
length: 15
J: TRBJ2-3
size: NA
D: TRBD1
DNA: TGTGCCAGCAGCTTAGGGACAGGGGGCGCGGATACGCAGTATTTT
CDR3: CASSLGTGGADTQYF

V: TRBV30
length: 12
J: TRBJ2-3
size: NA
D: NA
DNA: TGTGCCTGGAAACAGAACACAGATACGCAGTATTTT
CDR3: CAWKQNTDTQYF

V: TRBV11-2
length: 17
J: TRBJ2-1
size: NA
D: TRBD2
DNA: TGTGCCAGCAGCTTAGGCCCGCTAGCGGGAGGGCCCGATGAGCAGTTCTTC
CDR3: CASSLGPLAGGPDEQFF

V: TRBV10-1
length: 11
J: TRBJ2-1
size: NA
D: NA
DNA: TGCGCCAGCAGACTACCGAATGAGCAGTTCTTC
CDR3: CASRLPNEQFF

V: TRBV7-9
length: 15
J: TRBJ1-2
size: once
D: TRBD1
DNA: TGTGCCAGCAGCTTAGTAGGGACAGGGGTCTATGGCTACACCTTC
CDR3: CASSLVGTGVYGYTF

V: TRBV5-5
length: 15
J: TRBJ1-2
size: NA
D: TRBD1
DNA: TGTGCCAGCAGCTACCCTTCGACAGGGAGCTATGGCTACACCTTC
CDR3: CASSYPSTGSYGYTF

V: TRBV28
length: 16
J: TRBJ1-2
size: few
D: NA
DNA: TGTGCCAGCAGTACACCCGCCCCGACTGGGAACTATGGCTACACCTTC
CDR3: CASSTPAPTGNYGYTF

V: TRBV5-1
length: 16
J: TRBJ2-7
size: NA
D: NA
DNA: TGCGCCAGCAGCTTTCGAGGACAGAGCCCTTCCGACGAGCAGTACTTC
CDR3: CASSFRGQSPSDEQYF

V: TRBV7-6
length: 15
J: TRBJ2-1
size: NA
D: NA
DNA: TGTGCCAGCAGCTTATTTCAGGGCTCCTACAATGAGCAGTTCTTC
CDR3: CASSLFQGSYNEQFF

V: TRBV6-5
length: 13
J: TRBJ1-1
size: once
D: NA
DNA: TGTGCCAGCACCTCAGTGGGCCCTACTGAAGCTTTCTTT
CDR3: CASTSVGPTEAFF

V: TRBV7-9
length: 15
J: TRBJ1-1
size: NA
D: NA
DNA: TGTGCCAGCAGTCATACAGGGTTCGGGGACACTGAAGCTTTCTTT
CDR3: CASSHTGFGDTEAFF

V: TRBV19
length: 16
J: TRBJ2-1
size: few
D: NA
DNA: TGTGCCAGTTCAAGGGGTAGCGGCCACTCCTACAATGAGCAGTTCTTC
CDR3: CASSRGSGHSYNEQFF

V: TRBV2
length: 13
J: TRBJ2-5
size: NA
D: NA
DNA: TGTGCCAGCAGGCGGGACGGGCAAGAGACCCAGTACTTC
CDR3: CASRRDGQETQYF

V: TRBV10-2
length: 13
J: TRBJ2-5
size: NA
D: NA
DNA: TGCGCCAGCAGTGAGTGGAGCATAGAGACCCAGTACTTC
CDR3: CASSEWSIETQYF

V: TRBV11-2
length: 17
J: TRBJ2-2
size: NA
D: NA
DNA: TGTGCCAGCAGCTTAAGCGAGTGGCACTTGAACACCGGGGAGCTGTTTTTT
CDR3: CASSLSEWHLNTGELFF

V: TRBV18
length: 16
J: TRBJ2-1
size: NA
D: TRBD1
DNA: TGTGCCAGCTCACCTGGCGAGAGGGGGCTCTACAATGAGCAGTTCTTC
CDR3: CASSPGERGLYNEQFF

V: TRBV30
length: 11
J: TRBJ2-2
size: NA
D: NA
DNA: TGTGCCTGGAGAACAAAGGGGGAGCTGTTTTTT
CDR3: CAWRTKGELFF

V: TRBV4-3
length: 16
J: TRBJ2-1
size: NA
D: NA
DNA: TGCGCCAGCAGCCAAGATTTCAATTCCGGTGCGAATGAGCAGTTCTTC
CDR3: CASSQDFNSGANEQFF

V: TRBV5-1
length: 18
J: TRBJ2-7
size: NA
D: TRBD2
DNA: TGCGCCAGCAGCTTCGGTAGCGGGATAGGTTCTTCTTCCTACGAGCAGTACTTC
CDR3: CASSFGSGIGSSSYEQYF

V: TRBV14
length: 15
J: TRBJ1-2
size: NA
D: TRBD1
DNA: TGTGCCAGCAGCCACGTCGCTCAGGGGGTCTATGGCTACACCTTC
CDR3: CASSHVAQGVYGYTF

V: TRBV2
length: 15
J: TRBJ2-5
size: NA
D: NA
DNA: TGTGCCAGCAGTGAAGCCAGGGGCCACCAAGAGACCCAGTACTTC
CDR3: CASSEARGHQETQYF

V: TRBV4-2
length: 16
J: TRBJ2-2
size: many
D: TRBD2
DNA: TGTGCCAGCAGCCAACTAGCGGGAGGTAACACCGGGGAGCTGTTTTTT
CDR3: CASSQLAGGNTGELFF